Listed below are T cell receptor beta chains from one sample, sequenced in a study of T cells in Graves' hyperthyroidism and ophthalmopathy. TCRdb re-derived calls from the multiplex PCR reads in MiXCR, one entry per CDR3 protein. The table records more than 350,000 distinct CDR3 sequences, just under 15% of them present only once. Sequenced: blood. The receptors were gathered from a woman in her twenties or thirties with Graves' hyperthyroidism. The conserved cysteine and the conserved F or W are not part of the CDR3 here.

j_call v_call cdr3_aa
TRBJ2-1 TRBV20-1 SARLAGRVNNEQF
TRBJ2-3 TRBV19 ASSTGPTDTQY
TRBJ2-7 TRBV2 ASRGGRGLYEQY
TRBJ2-1 TRBV12-3/TRBV12-4 ASSGQGAGEQF
TRBJ2-3 TRBV5-5 ASSLEGSGSTDTQY
TRBJ2-1 TRBV2 ATTRGLAGGNNEQF
TRBJ2-7 TRBV29-1 SVVGGVTYEQY
TRBJ2-4 TRBV28 ASSLLGGRKVKNIQY
TRBJ2-3 TRBV3-1 ASSQASGSFTDTQY
TRBJ2-5 TRBV9 ASSVGQAQETQY
TRBJ2-7 TRBV25-1 ASSEPSEYEQY
TRBJ1-6 TRBV9 ASSPRDVDNSPLH
TRBJ2-3 TRBV27 ASSRWGVLTDTQY
TRBJ2-7 TRBV28 ASSGRGGSYEQY
TRBJ2-1 TRBV11-2 ASRSLAGAGNEQF
TRBJ2-1 TRBV7-9 ASSSLAGDKSYNEQF
TRBJ2-7 TRBV5-1 ASSARPGQEGEQY
TRBJ2-2 TRBV20-1 SASCRDRECTGELF
TRBJ1-5 TRBV20-1 SALKTPLSNQPQH
TRBJ2-7 TRBV19 ASSDTPRVEQY
TRBJ2-7 TRBV6-1 ASSKEGGGYEQY
TRBJ2-5 TRBV14 ASSQMTSIQETQY
TRBJ1-2 TRBV5-8 ASSSTGASGGYT
TRBJ2-7 TRBV6-1 ASFKPASYEQY
TRBJ2-7 TRBV28 ASSLIRTGDSYEQY
TRBJ1-5 TRBV20-1 SARDAPLQGSNQPQH
TRBJ1-3 TRBV7-9 ASSPTWSGNTIY
TRBJ2-1 TRBV29-1 SVDGLADYNEQF
TRBJ1-5 TRBV3-1 ASSLSGADYQPQH
TRBJ2-5 TRBV7-9 ASSPFAGETQY
TRBJ1-2 TRBV6-5 ASSYSSGAGYT
TRBJ2-7 TRBV5-5 ASSYRDRGTHEQY
TRBJ2-2 TRBV28 ASRITGELF
TRBJ2-7 TRBV11-2 ASSSLVEREFYEQY
TRBJ2-7 TRBV27 ASSPPSGQGVSEQY
TRBJ2-3 TRBV3-1 ASSQGWSGRAVRDTQY
TRBJ2-1 TRBV4-2 ASSLSLALPSNEQF
TRBJ2-2 TRBV28 ASTSQRNTGELF
TRBJ2-7 TRBV7-9 ASGRAGVSEQY
TRBJ2-7 TRBV13 ASSLMREQY
TRBJ2-2 TRBV25-1 ASSQTGLNTGELF
TRBJ2-1 TRBV9 ASSVVGGPMDEQF
TRBJ2-7 TRBV10-1 ASSEITGGKPH
TRBJ2-2 TRBV5-1 ASSLSASWGNTGELF
TRBJ2-7 TRBV28 ASVRDSYYEQY
TRBJ2-7 TRBV4-2 ASSQVTSGRLSYEQY
TRBJ2-7 TRBV28 ASSLKGLSSLYEQY
TRBJ2-7 TRBV20-1 SGWGSPYEQY
TRBJ2-4 TRBV20-1 SAPGPRQGDLNIQY
TRBJ2-7 TRBV3-1 ASSRPGLRSSYEQY
TRBJ2-7 TRBV6-2/TRBV6-3 ACTGETGEQY
TRBJ1-1 TRBV7-8 ASSPRGAGYSEAF
TRBJ2-2 TRBV12-3/TRBV12-4 ASSPRGAGAVNTGELF
TRBJ1-1 TRBV25-1 ASSESRTGENTEAF
TRBJ2-6 TRBV24-1 ATSDPGTSGANVLT
TRBJ2-7 TRBV7-9 ASSLSGEGYEQY
TRBJ2-1 TRBV11-2 ASSLRGGVEQF
TRBJ2-3 TRBV3-1 ASSLATGHTDTQY
TRBJ2-1 TRBV12-3/TRBV12-4 ASTPGGLHNEQF